The 25 T cell receptor beta chains given below trace back to one sample, sequenced in a study of regulatory T cells in long-lasting Graves disease. The TCR beta library used iRepertoire HTBI primers with Arm-PCR amplification of CDR3. TCRdb re-derived calls from the multiplex PCR reads in MiXCR, one entry per CDR3 protein. The top ten clones hold around 21% of a sample with some 370,000 distinct CDR3 sequences, less than 25% of them seen once. Stated time point: persistent/refractory GD, antithyroid drugs over 5 years with positive TRAb. PBMC-extracted RNA yielded the TCR library. This specimen consisted of peripheral blood mononuclear cells (PBMCs), obtained when the disease was refractory, from a patient treated with antithyroid drugs. Receptor source: a female donor with Graves disease.

Comments on this clonotype: A much larger clone sits a single nucleotide away, making a read error possible. The V and J genes are TRBV27 and TRBJ2-5; the match to TRBD2 covers 13 bases. Germline lookup yields CDR1 MNHEY and CDR2 SMNVEV (reference sequence). The CDR3 runs 18 residues. The junction had 10 bases not matched to a gene; V was cut back by 5 bases and J by 1 base. The CDR3 sequence: CASSPRGTSGNPQETQYF. CDR3 in DNA: TGTGCCAGCAGTCCCCGCGGGACTAGCGGGAATCCCCAAGAGACCCAGTACTTC.

This clonotype was picked up many times. The chain uses TRBV6-2 or TRBV6-3 and TRBJ2-7; D may be TRBD1 (5 bases). The CDR3 is made up of 16 amino acids. CDR1 and CDR2 (germline): MNHEY, SVGEGT. Trimming removed 0 bases at V and 0 bases at J, with 12 bases between. CDR3 amino acids: CASSYSAGLTSYEQYF. DNA for the CDR3: TGTGCCAGCAGTTACTCGGCAGGGCTTACCTCCTACGAGCAGTACTTC.

The chain recombines TRBV11-2 with TRBJ2-3; D remains ambiguous. In germline, CDR1 is SGHAT, CDR2 FQNNGV. The length of the CDR3 is 12 residues. Trimming took 5 bases from V and 4 from J, leaving 7 bases between them. The DNA of the CDR3 is TGTGCCAGCAGCAGAGATGCAGATACGCAGTATTTT. This translates into CASSRDADTQYF.

This chain uses TRBV7-8 with TRBJ2-7; D is unclear. The CDR3 runs 14 residues. Trimming left V 2 bases short and J 3 bases short, with 11 bases between. Germline V gives CDR1 SGHVS, CDR2 FQNEAQ. CDR3 DNA: TGTGCCAGCAGCTTAAATGGAGTTTACTACGAGCAGTACTTC. Amino acid sequence: CASSLNGVYYEQYF.

This clonotype was counted a few times. The chain links TRBV29-1 to TRBJ1-2, with a possible D match to TRBD1 (6 bases). V lost 8 bases and J 3 bases, leaving 10 bases between the germline ends. Looked up from germline, CDR1 is SQVTM and CDR2 is ANQGSEA. This CDR3 is built from 11 residues. DNA of the CDR3: TGCAGCATGTGGACAGACTATGGCTACACCTTC. Its translation is CSMWTDYGYTF.

To note about this clonotype: Relative to the germline gene, one junction end is altered; a read error may explain this. The chain recombines TRBV7-6 with TRBJ1-1, with no clear D. The germline CDR1 and CDR2 sequences are SGHVS and FNYEAQ. The CDR3 totals 13 residues. The CDR3 coding sequence is TGTGACAGCAGCTATGAACTGAACACTGAAGCTTTCTTT. This gives the protein CDSSYELNTEAFF.

The chain couples TRBV20-1 to TRBJ1-6, with a possible D match to TRBD1 (6 bases). Germline lookup yields CDR1 DFQATT and CDR2 SNEGSKA (reference sequence). V was cut by 2 bases and J by 5 bases, with 10 bases left in between. The CDR3 sequence is 14 residues long. The CDR3 nucleotides read TGCAGTGCTAGACGACAGGCCAATAATTCACCCCTCCACTTT. Protein product: CSARRQANNSPLHF.

As concerns this clonotype: A much larger clonotype is one base distant, so this may be a read error. This chain links TRBV28 with TRBJ1-1; D is unresolved. This CDR3 spans 12 amino acids. CDR1 MDHEN and CDR2 SYDVKM come from the germline V gene. Trimming pared 4 bases from V and 6 bases from J, leaving 9 bases between. This CDR3 is CASSSSTAEAFF. The CDR3, as DNA: TGTGCCAGCAGTTCCTCGACGGCTGAAGCTTTCTTT.

A few counts support this clonotype. This chain links TRBV9 with TRBJ1-2; D is possibly TRBD1 (5 bases). The germline CDR1 and CDR2 sequences are SGDLS and YYNGEE. This CDR3 region has 13 residues. The V end lost 3 bases, the J end lost 2 bases, and 8 bases lay between the germline ends. In DNA, the CDR3 is TGTGCCAGCAGCGCCCCAGGGAACTATGGCTACACCTTC. Amino acid sequence: CASSAPGNYGYTF.

This clonotype was seen many times. This chain connects TRBV20-1 to TRBJ2-2; 7 bases agree with TRBD2. V trimming: 1 base; J trimming: 5 bases; junction bases outside the gene matches: 7. There are 15 residues in the CDR3. Germline V gene sequence: CDR1 DFQATT, CDR2 SNEGSKA (reference sequence). CDR3 amino acids: CSARVGTTGTGELFF. The CDR3 nucleotides are TGCAGTGCTAGAGTAGGGACTACCGGGACCGGGGAGCTGTTTTTT.

In this sample, this clonotype turned up once. The chain has TRBV4-3 and TRBJ2-7, with D maybe TRBD1 (5 bases). Germline V gene sequence: CDR1 LGHNA, CDR2 YSLEER. The CDR3 totals 19 residues. V was cut by 5 bases and J by 2 bases, with 28 bases left in between. CDR3 sequence: CASSGSWPGSVAGTYEQYF. In nucleotides, the CDR3 is TGCGCCAGCAGCGGAAGCTGGCCAGGGTCTGTTGCTGGAACCTACGAGCAGTACTTC.

To note about this clonotype: With a much larger clone just one base away, this may be a read error. The genes are TRBV6-1 and TRBJ2-5, with 13 bases fitting TRBD2. The CDR3 runs 17 residues. Germline CDR1 and CDR2: MNHNS and SASEGT. The CDR3 DNA reads as TGTGTCAGCAGTGGCCTGACTAGCGGGAGGTCGGTGGAGACCCAGTACTTC. Protein product: CVSSGLTSGRSVETQYF.

This CDR3 is CATSDLQSGRDTQYF. CDR3 in DNA: TGTGCCACCAGTGATTTGCAGTCAGGGAGGGATACGCAGTATTTT. The genes are TRBV24-1 and TRBJ2-3; possibly TRBD2 for D (6 bases). The CDR3 sequence is 15 residues long. CDR1 is KGHDR and CDR2 is SFDVKD in the germline V gene. V was cut by 0 bases and J by 6 bases, with 12 bases left in between.

The rearrangement joins TRBV28 to TRBJ1-4, with a tentative D call TRBD1 (5 bases). Looked up from germline, CDR1 is MDHEN and CDR2 is SYDVKM. V lost 5 bases, J lost 13 bases, and 14 bases lay in between. The CDR3 loop spans 12 amino acids. CDR3 loop: CASSIGDLRLFF. The CDR3 DNA sequence: TGTGCCAGCAGTATTGGGGACCTTAGACTGTTTTTT.

The chain carries TRBV10-3 and TRBJ2-6, with TRBD2 matching 13 bases. The CDR3 is 18 residues long. Trimming took 5 bases from V and 0 from J; bases not matched to a gene: 4. Germline CDR1 and CDR2: ENHRY and SYGVKD. The CDR3 bases are TGTGCCATCAGTAAGGGACTAGCGGGACTCTCTGGGGCCAACGTCCTGACTTTC. Translated, it gives CAISKGLAGLSGANVLTF.

In its sample, this clonotype was seen many times. The rearrangement uses TRBV7-9 and TRBJ2-7; the match to TRBD2 covers 7 bases. V shed 5 bases and J 0 bases; nucleotides not matched to a gene: 10. This CDR3 has 16 residues. Looked up from germline, CDR1 is SEHNR and CDR2 is FQNEAQ (reference sequence). CDR3: CASSLSGSGVSYEQYF. The CDR3 DNA follows: TGTGCCAGCAGCCTGTCTGGGAGCGGGGTCTCCTACGAGCAGTACTTC.

This clonotype was seen more than once but under ten times. This rearrangement joins TRBV7-2 to TRBJ1-4, with D possibly being TRBD1 (5 bases). The CDR3 is 20 residues long. Trimming cost V 1 base and J 3 bases, with 24 bases left between them. Germline V gives CDR1 SGHTA, CDR2 FQGNSA. The CDR3 sequence: CASSLGGDPFRLEANEKLFF. The CDR3 DNA reads as TGTGCCAGCAGCTTAGGGGGGGACCCTTTTCGACTAGAGGCTAATGAAAAACTGTTTTTT.

This clonotype has ten or more counts. The V gene is TRBV6-1, the J gene TRBJ2-7, with 7 bases matching TRBD2. CDR3 size: 15 residues. Trimming removed 3 bases from V and 4 bases from J; junction bases left unmatched: 9. CDR1 and CDR2 (germline): MNHNS, SASEGT. CDR3 bases: TGTGCCAGCAGTGATGGACTAGTGAAGTGGTACGAGCAGTACTTC. This codes for CASSDGLVKWYEQYF.

This clonotype was observed a few times. This clone may be a read error of a much larger clone one base away. This chain joins TRBV11-2 and TRBJ2-7; D may correspond to TRBD1 or TRBD2 (6 bases each). The CDR3 is 14 amino acids. The germline V gene encodes CDR1 SGHAT and CDR2 FQNNGV. V gave up 7 bases and J gave up 2 bases, with 15 bases separating them. CDR3 coding DNA: TGTGCCAGCACCCTGGCCCGGGGGCCCTACGAGCAGTACTTC. Amino acid sequence: CASTLARGPYEQYF.

V usage is TRBV6-4 and J usage is TRBJ1-5, with TRBD1 as a possible D gene (6 bases). Germline V gene lookup returns CDR1 MRHNA and CDR2 SNTAGT. The V and J ends lost 5 bases and 1 base respectively, with 12 bases between them. The CDR3 spans 15 residues. The CDR3 spells CASSRQGMSNQPQHF. CDR3 DNA sequence: TGTGCCAGCAGTAGGCAGGGGATGAGCAATCAGCCCCAGCATTTT.

V gene TRBV18 combines with J gene TRBJ2-5, with D possibly being TRBD1 or TRBD2 (5 bases each). The J call could be wrong; TRBJ2-1 is a better fit for the DNA end. Germline loops: CDR1 KGHSH, CDR2 LQKENI. The CDR3 is 12 amino acids. CDR3 residues: CASSPGGGEQFF. The CDR3, as DNA: TGTGCCAGCTCACCTGGGGGTGGTGAGCAGTTCTTC.

This chain links TRBV25-1 with TRBJ1-1; D not certain. V shed 5 bases and J shed 6 bases, with 16 bases lying between them. The CDR3 covers 14 residues. From germline, CDR1 is MGHDK and CDR2 SYGVNS. The CDR3 is CASSYDKDFPEAFF. Written as DNA, the CDR3 is TGTGCCAGCAGTTACGACAAGGATTTTCCTGAAGCTTTCTTT.

A word on this clonotype: One end of the junction fails to match germline, which may point to a read error. This chain joins TRBV10-3 and TRBJ2-6; D is uncertain. This CDR3 is 17 amino acids long. Germline values: CDR1 ENHRY, CDR2 SYGVKD. The CDR3 spells CAISESNTEAGANVLTF. The CDR3, as DNA: TGTGCCATCAGTGAGTCTAACACCGAGGCTGGAGCCAACGTCCTGACTTTC.

In this sample, this clonotype turned up a few times. The CDR3 coding sequence is TGTGCCAGCAGTGTTACAGGGCTTGGCAATCAGCCCCAGCATTTT. It translates to CASSVTGLGNQPQHF. The genes are TRBV6-1 and TRBJ1-5, with D perhaps TRBD1 (6 bases). Deletions cut 4 bases from V and 2 bases from J, with 12 bases between. There are 15 residues in the CDR3. Per germline, CDR1 MNHNS and CDR2 SASEGT.

This clonotype has at least ten counts. This sequence joins TRBV28 and TRBJ2-5, with D possibly called TRBD1 or TRBD2 (5 bases each). The germline CDR1 and CDR2 sequences are MDHEN and SYDVKM. Trimming stripped 0 bases from V and 5 bases from J, with 16 bases between. The CDR3 covers 16 residues. CDR3 sequence (DNA): TGTGCCAGCAGTTTATGGCAGGGACCCATAGGGGAGACCCAGTACTTC. It is translated as CASSLWQGPIGETQYF.